The 13 T cell receptor beta chains below come from one sample, sequenced in a study of T cells in Graves' hyperthyroidism and ophthalmopathy. The source material, RNA transcripts, was used to amplify TCR beta CDR3 regions. The HTBI primer set served for first-round RT-PCR of the TCR CDR3. TCRdb ran MiXCR on the multiplex PCR reads and lists one entry per CDR3 protein. The sample holds 300,000 to 350,000 distinct CDR3 sequences, approximately 14% seen once. What was sequenced was blood. The receptor source for this set is a young woman with Graves' hyperthyroidism.

This clonotype was seen many times. V gene TRBV28 combines with J gene TRBJ1-5; D call uncertain. The CDR3 spans 13 residues. Germline CDR1 is MDHEN and CDR2 is SYDVKM. V was clipped by 10 bases and J by 1 base, with 11 bases between them. The CDR3 region has the DNA TGTGCCATCTTGGGCCGGAGCAATCAGCCCCAGCATTTT. It is translated as CAILGRSNQPQHF. The whole variable domain, remainder taken from reference TRBV28 and TRBJ1-5, is DVKVTQSSRYLVKRTGEKVFLECVQDMDHENMFWYRQDPGLGLRLIYFSYDVKMKEKGDIPEGYSVSREKKERFSLILESASTNQTSMYLCAILGRSNQPQHFGDGTRLSIL.

This clonotype was recorded a few times. This chain uses TRBV6-6 with TRBJ2-7; 8 bases are shared with TRBD2. The CDR3 loop spans 16 amino acids. V trimming: 2 bases; J trimming: 1 base; junction bases outside the gene matches: 7. Germline CDR1 MNHNY, CDR2 SVGAGI (reference sequence). CDR3 nucleotides: TGTGCCAGCAGTTACAGTCCGGGACTAGTATCCTACGAGCAGTACTTC. It specifies CASSYSPGLVSYEQYF.

The genes are TRBV24-1 and TRBJ2-2; D ambiguous. The germline CDR1 and CDR2 sequences are KGHDR and SFDVKD. This CDR3 has 14 residues. V gave up 4 bases and J gave up 4 bases, with 9 bases separating them. The CDR3 region is CATSEDGFTGELFF. CDR3 DNA: TGTGCCACCAGTGAGGACGGTTTCACCGGGGAGCTGTTTTTT.

This clonotype was counted many times. The V and J genes are TRBV20-1 and TRBJ2-1; no clear D gene. This CDR3 is 10 amino acids long. Germline V CDR1 and CDR2: DFQATT, SNEGSKA (reference sequence). CDR3 protein: CSGRAREQFF. In DNA, the CDR3 is TGCAGCGGTCGGGCCCGGGAGCAGTTCTTC.

With regard to this clonotype: A single base separates this from a much larger clone, so it may be a read error. This chain links TRBV10-1 with TRBJ2-3; 9 positions agree with TRBD2. CDR1 and CDR2 (germline): WNHNN, SYGVQD (reference sequence). The CDR3 is 14 residues long. J gave up 9 bases and V 7 bases, and 11 bases lay outside the gene matches. In nucleotides, the CDR3 is TGCGCCAGCACTAACCTTAGCGGGAGTTGGACGCAGTATTTT. Translating gives CASTNLSGSWTQYF.

This clonotype was recorded many times. V is TRBV12-3 or TRBV12-4 and J is TRBJ2-1, with TRBD2 matching over 7 bases. V shed 6 bases and J 11 bases; nucleotides not matched to a gene: 10. There are 13 residues in the CDR3. CDR3 bases: TGTGCCAGCAGCCAGAGTATACTAGCGAAGCAGTTCTTC. Its translation is CASSQSILAKQFF.

This clonotype came up many times. The rearrangement links TRBV15 to TRBJ2-3, with no clear D. This CDR3 is built from 14 residues. The V gene lost 0 bases and the J gene lost 4 bases, with 8 bases spanning the gap. From germline, CDR1 is LNHNV and CDR2 YYDKDF (reference sequence). The CDR3 loop is CATSREISADTQYF. The CDR3 DNA sequence: TGTGCCACCAGCAGAGAAATTAGTGCAGATACGCAGTATTTT.

The chain has TRBV12-3 or TRBV12-4 and TRBJ2-1, with TRBD2 as a possible D gene (6 bases). Trimming stripped 4 bases from V and 7 bases from J, with 17 bases between. The CDR3 runs 15 residues. CDR3 protein: CASSSNTGGVNEQFF. In nucleotides, the CDR3 is TGTGCCAGCAGTTCGAACACCGGAGGGGTTAATGAGCAGTTCTTC.

This clonotype was seen a handful of times. The V gene is TRBV7-9, the J gene TRBJ2-2; D gene ambiguous. Per germline, CDR1 SEHNR and CDR2 FQNEAQ (reference sequence). The CDR3 spans 14 residues. V gave up 2 bases and J gave up 7 bases, with 11 bases separating them. The CDR3 DNA reads as TGTGCCAGCAGCTTATCGTGGGTTGGCGGGGAGCTGTTTTTT. Amino acid sequence: CASSLSWVGGELFF.

This clonotype was counted many times. The rearrangement joins TRBV28 to TRBJ1-5; 7 bases align to TRBD1. This CDR3 has 14 amino acids. J was trimmed by 12 bases and V by 5 bases; bases with no gene match: 13. Per germline, CDR1 MDHEN and CDR2 SYDVKM. The CDR3 loop is CASSAYDRAGLQHF. The CDR3 coding sequence is TGTGCCAGCAGTGCGTACGACAGGGCAGGGCTCCAGCATTTT. The full variable domain, its missing parts supplied by reference TRBV28 and TRBJ1-5, is DVKVTQSSRYLVKRTGEKVFLECVQDMDHENMFWYRQDPGLGLRLIYFSYDVKMKEKGDIPEGYSVSREKKERFSLILESASTNQTSMYLCASSAYDRAGLQHFGDGTRLSIL.

In the case of this clonotype: A read error may be the cause here, since a much bigger clone is one base away. The chain uses TRBV3-1 and TRBJ2-5, with D possibly TRBD1 on 6 matching bases. Trimming stripped 4 bases from V and 4 bases from J, with 16 bases between. Germline-derived CDR1 and CDR2 are LGHDT and YNNKEL (reference sequence). The CDR3 extends over 15 amino acids. The DNA of the CDR3 is TGTGCCAGCAGCCGCAATGGGGGCGACCTAGAGACCCAGTACTTC. It codes for CASSRNGGDLETQYF.

This clonotype has a count of ten or more. The chain couples TRBV28 to TRBJ2-2; D unresolved. Germline V gene data show CDR1 as MDHEN and CDR2 as SYDVKM. The CDR3 is made up of 14 amino acids. The V and J ends lost 6 bases and 3 bases respectively, with 11 bases between them. Written as DNA, the CDR3 is TGTGCCAGCAGCAACCTAAGGGACACCGGGGAGCTGTTTTTT. This codes for CASSNLRDTGELFF.

This clonotype was seen only a few times. V usage is TRBV7-9 and J usage is TRBJ2-5; D is possibly TRBD1 or TRBD2 (6 bases each). CDR3 length equals 15 residues. V lost 5 bases, J lost 1 base, and 14 bases lay in between. The germline V gene has CDR1 SEHNR and CDR2 FQNEAQ (reference sequence). CDR3 coding DNA: TGTGCCAGCAGCGAAGGAGGGGGGCCCCAAGAGACCCAGTACTTC. As protein: CASSEGGGPQETQYF.